The clone carrying this TCR beta chain was detected only a few times. The target antigen is unknown. Healthy Caucasians provided all donations. These data are taken from a study of identical twins. Study conclusions and caveats: Within monozygotic twins, out-of-frame TCR alpha sharing was underestimated by the models. One should note that invariant MAIT and iNKT cells could partly confound zero-insertion analyses. Insertions were reduced in abundant cord blood beta clonotypes but not in memory repertoires.

TCRdb analysed the 5' RACE reads with MiXCR anew, one entry per CDR3 protein. The sample holds approximately 1.8 million distinct CDR3 sequences; roughly 35% are singletons and the top ten take approximately 0.29%. The CDR3 covers 15 residues. V was clipped by 2 bases and J by 8 bases; unmatched bases: 4. Germline V gene data show CDR1 as SGHRS and CDR2 as YFSETQ. The source material was cord blood. The TCR was taken from a newborn girl in good health. V is TRBV5-1 and J is TRBJ2-1; 13 bases are shared with TRBD2. In DNA, the CDR3 is TGCGCCAGCAGCTTCGGACTAGCGGGAGACTATGAGCAGTTCTTC. Translating gives CASSFGLAGDYEQFF.